This is a list of T cell receptor beta chains from one sample in a study of the immune and genomic landscape of osteosarcoma. Using immunoSEQ multiplex PCR, the repertoire was profiled, and TCRdb retains in-frame clones only, with some absent. Counted here are roughly 6,000 clones, roughly two thirds occurring once; the ten biggest clones make up about 15%. The specimen sequenced was osteosarcoma tumor tissue from the lung. The receptors originated from a human donor with osteosarcoma. The conserved cysteine and the conserved F or W are not part of the CDR3 here. Size is stated for part of the rows, as once, few or many counts, or as a class when the clone is expanded.

V,size,J,CDR3
TRBV28,medium-sized,TRBJ2-7,ASSLLGGDLYEQY
TRBV28,NA,TRBJ2-1,ASEGGKAYNEQF
TRBV7-2,few,TRBJ2-3,ASRGTSGRAFSTDTQY
TRBV5-1,NA,TRBJ2-3,ASRGQGGFVTDTQY
TRBV6-5,NA,TRBJ1-2,ASSYGQGRGYT
TRBV28,NA,TRBJ1-2,ASSLATGAGSDGYT
TRBV18,NA,TRBJ2-7,ASSQSRGPYEQY
TRBV4-1,NA,TRBJ1-2,ASSQDQWGGQGGGYT
TRBV7-3,NA,TRBJ2-1,ASSLRGGSYNEQF
TRBV28,NA,TRBJ2-5,ASTSNERLETQY
TRBV2,NA,TRBJ2-1,ASSGDLTFSNEQF
TRBV29-1,NA,TRBJ2-7,SVLTGTPTYEQY
TRBV28,few,TRBJ1-2,ASKFLTPLANYGYT
TRBV11-3,NA,TRBJ2-1,ASSLDGEQTNEQF
TRBV6-1,NA,TRBJ2-3,ATLPSGYTDTQY
TRBV30,NA,TRBJ1-5,AWSDGVSHNQPQH
TRBV5-8,NA,TRBJ1-6,ASSYDWSSYNSPLH
TRBV19,NA,TRBJ1-3,ASSIYAGSGNTIY
TRBV7-9,once,TRBJ2-2,ASSLTAGQNTGELF
TRBV28,NA,TRBJ2-7,ASKMWGTKNEQY
TRBV4-2,NA,TRBJ2-2,ASSNGQDTGELF
TRBV7-2,NA,TRBJ1-2,ASSSDRDNRGYT
TRBV7-9,NA,TRBJ2-3,ASSLTGGADTQY
TRBV5-4,NA,TRBJ2-3,ASSLDGTDTQY
TRBV12-5,NA,TRBJ1-5,ASGPQQGASNQPQH
TRBV5-1,once,TRBJ1-1,ASSPDGGQTEAF
TRBV28,NA,TRBJ2-5,ASTPPRDREETQY
TRBV11-2,medium-sized,TRBJ2-1,ASSASRGQF
TRBV29-1,NA,TRBJ2-1,SVTTGAGGGEQF
TRBV7-8,NA,TRBJ2-5,ASSSGGLQETQY
TRBV28,NA,TRBJ2-7,ASTDGTSGTYEQY
TRBV7-9,few,TRBJ1-2,ASRFGNYGYT
TRBV13,NA,TRBJ1-4,ASSLGGRTTNEKLF
TRBV11-2,NA,TRBJ1-1,ASSDRANTEAF
TRBV28,NA,TRBJ1-2,ASSLSSRASGYT
TRBV6-5,few,TRBJ1-2,ASSTGQDHYGYT
TRBV27,few,TRBJ1-2,ASSPLLRGRDGYT
TRBV11-1,medium-sized,TRBJ1-2,ASSLVLGDGYT
TRBV5-4,NA,TRBJ2-1,ASSLRSALYNEQF
TRBV10-3,NA,TRBJ2-7,AISESSGVYEQY
TRBV19,NA,TRBJ1-1,ASSIGRGELRTEAF
TRBV7-8,few,TRBJ2-1,ASSLRLKDLEQF
TRBV4-3,once,TRBJ2-1,ASSQDISGGYNEQF
TRBV6-1,medium-sized,TRBJ2-7,ASSRHRGQVEQY
TRBV28,NA,TRBJ2-7,ASRNWGLAYEQY
TRBV7-3,once,TRBJ2-1,ASGRTSGGPHEQF
TRBV6-4,NA,TRBJ2-7,ASSEDSGGPYEQY
TRBV6-5,NA,TRBJ2-7,ASSFQVREQY
TRBV2,NA,TRBJ2-3,ASLAGATDTQY
TRBV6-6,NA,TRBJ2-7,ASHGGREQY
TRBV5-1,once,TRBJ2-1,ASSLDVAGGLEQF
TRBV5-5,NA,TRBJ2-1,ASSLTSDSYNEQF
TRBV10-2,few,TRBJ2-3,ASGGLRSVETDTQY
TRBV19,NA,TRBJ2-1,ASSVDRAGEQF
TRBV6-5,NA,TRBJ1-1,ASSNNRVEAF
TRBV6-1,NA,TRBJ1-2,ASSRRRDTDYGYT
TRBV5-1,NA,TRBJ2-1,ASSLSGTLNEQF
TRBV7-2,NA,TRBJ1-5,ASSTRTGGRQPQH
TRBV4-3,once,TRBJ2-7,ASSQALQGTYEQY